What follows is one T cell receptor (beta chain) and its context. Its antigen is unidentified. In germline, CDR1 is LGHNA, CDR2 YNFKEQ. The CDR3 extends over 19 amino acids. The ends were cut back, 1 base at V and 2 bases at J, with 20 bases in the middle. This sample was included in a study of cytomegalovirus exposure and HLA in healthy donors. The study, taken as a whole, reports: Equally common other TCR beta chains were less clonally expanded than HLA-associated ones, a later analysis found.

Primers included in the PCR were 60 Vbeta and 13 Jbeta primers. Sequencing used immunoSEQ multiplex PCR; TCRdb keeps in-frame clones, though not all of them. Of about 130,000 clones listed, 77% were seen once; the top ten hold roughly 4.2%. The sequence derives from a male donor in good health and CMV-seropositive. The genes are TRBV4-2 and TRBJ1-4, with D tentatively TRBD1 (5 bases). Input material: PBMCs. In DNA, the CDR3 is TGTGCCAGCAGCCAAGGGTCCCGAGGGTCGGGGGGGACTAATGAAAAACTGTTTTTT. It encodes CASSQGSRGSGGTNEKLFF.